These T cell receptor beta chains were read from a single sample in a study of T cell changes during pregnancy in multiple sclerosis. Using immunoSEQ multiplex PCR, the repertoire was profiled, and TCRdb retains in-frame clones only, with some absent. The data contain about 110,000 clones, around 90% of them seen just once; the ten biggest clones take up 1.6%. The starting material was peripheral blood, obtained after pregnancy. The receptor set was obtained from a female donor with multiple sclerosis, enrolled in a pregnancy study. Each CDR3 is given with its conserved first and last residue. D genes are given only for firm matches. The size of a clone is reported for some rows only, either as once, few or many, or as a class for expanded clones.

TRBJ2-7 | TRBD2 | TRBV29-1 | - | TGCAGCGTTGAAGGGGACTACCCTTACGAGCAGTACTTC | CSVEGDYPYEQYF
TRBJ1-2 | TRBD1 | TRBV6-5 | - | TGTGCCAGCAGTTATGGGACAGGAGGAGGCTACACCTTC | CASSYGTGGGYTF
TRBJ2-7 | TRBD1 | TRBV15 | - | TGTGCCACCAGCACATCTTTGGAGACAGGGGGATACGAGCAGTACTTC | CATSTSLETGGYEQYF
TRBJ2-5 | TRBD2 | TRBV30 | - | TGTGCCTGGAGTGTAAGGAGCGGGAGGGGCCAGACCCAGTACTTC | CAWSVRSGRGQTQYF
TRBJ2-7 | - | TRBV2 | - | TGTGCCAGCAGTGAATGGCAATTGACTTCCTACGAGCAGTACTTC | CASSEWQLTSYEQYF
TRBJ1-1 | - | TRBV6-5 | - | TGTGCCAGCCACAAGAACACTGAAGCTTTCTTT | CASHKNTEAFF
TRBJ2-1 | - | TRBV6-5 | - | TGTGCCAGCAGTTCGCCGGGACACTCCCCCTACAATGAGCAGTTCTTC | CASSSPGHSPYNEQFF
TRBJ1-6 | TRBD1 | TRBV9 | - | TGTGCCAGCAGCGTACTCCCTTGGGACAGGGATAATTCACCCCTCCACTTT | CASSVLPWDRDNSPLHF
TRBJ2-5 | TRBD1 | TRBV30 | - | TGTGCCTGGAGTAAACAGGGGTTTTGGACCCAGTACTTC | CAWSKQGFWTQYF
TRBJ2-1 | - | TRBV4-1 | - | TGCGCCAGCAGCCAGGATCACGGGGGTAGCAATGAGCAGTTCTTC | CASSQDHGGSNEQFF
TRBJ2-7 | - | TRBV2 | - | TGTGCCAGCAGTGAAGCCCCTCCTCGACAGGTCCTCTACGAGCAGTACTTC | CASSEAPPRQVLYEQYF
TRBJ2-3 | - | TRBV6-5 | - | TGTGCCAGCACACGGGGTTCTAGCACAGATACGCAGTATTTT | CASTRGSSTDTQYF
TRBJ1-6 | TRBD1 | TRBV6-1 | - | TGTGCCAGCAGCCAGGGGGTACTTAATTCACCCCTCCACTTT | CASSQGVLNSPLHF
TRBJ2-7 | TRBD1 | TRBV27 | - | TGTGCCAGCAGTTTAGGCCAGACAGGGGCATACGAGCAGTACTTC | CASSLGQTGAYEQYF
TRBJ1-1 | TRBD1 | TRBV6-6 | once | TGTGCCAGCAGTTCCTCCAAAGCAGGGGGGCCAACTGAAGCTTTCTTT | CASSSSKAGGPTEAFF
TRBJ2-5 | - | TRBV2 | - | TGTGCCAGCAGTGAAGACCTCTCCGGGGAGACCCAGTACTTC | CASSEDLSGETQYF
TRBJ2-7 | - | TRBV6-5 | - | TGTGCCAGCAGTTTGGTAGCGCGTAGCTCCTACGAGCAGTACTTC | CASSLVARSSYEQYF
TRBJ1-3 | TRBD1 | TRBV6-5 | - | TGTGCCAGCAGAGGCCAGGGGGCTGGGAACACCATATATTTT | CASRGQGAGNTIYF
TRBJ2-1 | - | TRBV6-4 | - | TGTGCCAGCAGCCGCGGGGCCTACAATGAGCAGTTCTTC | CASSRGAYNEQFF